This entry lists 26 T cell receptor beta chains sequenced from one sample in a study of blood T cell repertoires in COVID-19. Method: immunoSEQ multiplex PCR; TCRdb's copy keeps in-frame clones and lacks some. The sample has some 200,000 clones, approximately 80% seen once; the top ten hold about 9%. Material: peripheral blood. Receptors originate from a woman in her forties or fifties with active or convalescent COVID-19.

The CDR3 here is CASSVQGAGYGYTF. The CDR3 coding sequence is TGTGCCAGCAGCGTACAGGGGGCCGGCTATGGCTACACCTTC. The chain carries TRBV7-8 and TRBJ1-2; 9 nucleotides line up with TRBD1. The CDR3 has 14 amino acids. Trimming cost V 5 bases and J 4 bases; bases outside gene matches: 5. Germline V CDR1 and CDR2: SGHVS, FQNEAQ.

This clone turned up a few times. This chain links TRBV5-1 with TRBJ2-7; TRBD2 matches 8 bases. Trimming took 0 bases from V and 6 from J; bases not matched to a gene: 8. The CDR3 contains 15 residues. The V gene's germline CDR1 is SGHRS and CDR2 YFSETQ. The CDR3 spells CASSLDGLAGSEQYF. CDR3 coding DNA: TGCGCCAGCAGCTTGGACGGACTAGCAGGATCCGAGCAGTACTTC.

This clone was detected many times. The rearrangement links TRBV10-2 to TRBJ2-2; 7 positions agree with TRBD2. The germline gives CDR1 WSHSY, CDR2 SAAADI. V lost 8 bases and J lost 3; bases outside the gene matches: 9. This CDR3 spans 15 amino acids. CDR3 in DNA: TGCGCCAGCGGTAATGGGCGGGAGCACACCGGGGAGCTGTTTTTT. Protein: CASGNGREHTGELFF.

A few counts support this clone. This chain links TRBV5-1 with TRBJ2-1, with D possibly matching TRBD1 (5 bases). Germline V gene lookup returns CDR1 SGHRS and CDR2 YFSETQ. The CDR3 contains 15 residues. Trimming cost V 0 bases and J 7 bases, with 14 bases left between them. CDR3 nucleotide sequence: TGCGCCAGCAGCTTGGTCCAGGGTAAGAAGAATGAGCAGTTCTTC. Residues: CASSLVQGKKNEQFF.

This clone was seen a single time. The rearrangement uses TRBV5-4 and TRBJ2-1; a weak D match, TRBD2 (5 bases). Germline V gives CDR1 SGHNT, CDR2 YYREEE (reference sequence). V shed 0 bases and J shed 6 bases, with 13 bases lying between them. The CDR3 contains 15 residues. The CDR3, as DNA: TGTGCCAGCAGCTTGGGGGGAGTCGAGTCCAATGAGCAGTTCTTC. This sequence encodes CASSLGGVESNEQFF.

The gene calls are TRBV19 and TRBJ2-7, with TRBD2 matching 12 bases. The V gene end was trimmed by 5 bases and the J gene end by 5 bases; junction bases not matched to a gene: 13. Germline V gene lookup returns CDR1 LNHDA and CDR2 SQIVND (reference sequence). The CDR3 runs to 17 residues. As DNA, the CDR3 is TGTGCCAGTAGTTTCCGGACTAGCGGGGCGAGAAGAGACGAGCAGTACTTC. Amino acid sequence: CASSFRTSGARRDEQYF.

In DNA form, the CDR3 reads TGTGCCAGCTCACCATCAGTAATGAACACTGAAGCTTTCTTT. Its translation is CASSPSVMNTEAFF. The chain employs TRBV18 and TRBJ1-1; D unresolved. Germline V gives CDR1 KGHSH, CDR2 LQKENI. Between the trimmed V and J ends, which lost 2 bases and 0 bases, there was a span of 7 bases. The CDR3 consists of 14 residues.

V and J are TRBV19 and TRBJ1-3; TRBD1 aligns across 7 bases. V lost 7 bases to trimming and J lost 1 base; unmatched junction nucleotides: 4. Looked up from germline, CDR1 is LNHDA and CDR2 is SQIVND (reference sequence). There are 14 residues in the CDR3. The CDR3 sequence: CASIEDRSGNTIYF. DNA of the CDR3: TGTGCCAGTATTGAGGACAGGTCTGGAAACACCATATATTTT.

The chain is built from TRBV7-8 and TRBJ2-2; TRBD2 matches at 8 bases. Germline V gene sequence: CDR1 SGHVS, CDR2 FQNEAQ. The J segment lost 5 bases and the V segment lost 5 bases, leaving 7 bases of the junction unmatched. CDR3 size: 15 residues. CDR3 in amino acids: CASSRWTSNTGELFF. As DNA, the CDR3 is TGTGCCAGCAGCCGATGGACTAGCAATACCGGGGAGCTGTTTTTT.

The rearrangement joins TRBV7-2 to TRBJ1-2; a possible D gene is TRBD1 (6 bases). V lost 4 bases, J lost 4 bases, and 16 bases lay in between. Germline assignment: CDR1 SGHTA and CDR2 FQGNSA. The CDR3 extends over 15 amino acids. CDR3: CASSSGQSNFYGYTF. DNA for the CDR3: TGTGCCAGCAGCTCAGGACAGTCCAACTTCTATGGCTACACCTTC.

This clone was detected a few times. The chain is built from TRBV20-1 and TRBJ2-1, with unresolved D. Germline V gene sequence: CDR1 DFQATT, CDR2 SNEGSKA (reference sequence). The CDR3 loop spans 11 amino acids. V lost 6 bases and J lost 8, with 11 bases in between. This chain's CDR3 is CSAKTVYEQFF. The CDR3 coding sequence is TGCAGTGCCAAAACGGTGTATGAGCAGTTCTTC.

This chain connects TRBV13 to TRBJ2-7; 8 nucleotides agree with TRBD1. The V gene's germline CDR1 is PRHDT and CDR2 FYEKMQ (reference sequence). The V gene end was trimmed by 6 bases and the J gene end by 5 bases; junction bases not matched to a gene: 9. The CDR3 is 14 amino acids. CDR3 DNA: TGTGCCAGCAGAAAGACAGGGGCCAAGGACGAGCAGTACTTC. It yields the protein CASRKTGAKDEQYF.

This sequence joins TRBV19 and TRBJ2-5; 10 bases map to TRBD2. Germline V gene sequence: CDR1 LNHDA, CDR2 SQIVND (reference sequence). The junction had 3 bases not matched to a gene; V was cut back by 1 base and J by 4 bases. This CDR3 contains 15 residues. CDR3 residues: CASSIGASGRETQYF. In nucleotides, the CDR3 is TGTGCCAGTAGTATAGGAGCTAGCGGGAGAGAGACCCAGTACTTC.

The chain couples TRBV2 to TRBJ2-1; D is possibly TRBD1 (5 bases). The germline CDR1 and CDR2 sequences are SNHLY and FYNNEI. The CDR3 runs 13 residues. The ends were cut back, 5 bases at V and 2 bases at J, with 7 bases in the middle. CDR3 protein: CASSLTAYNEQFF. The CDR3 coding sequence is TGTGCCAGCAGTTTGACAGCCTACAATGAGCAGTTCTTC.

The rearrangement links TRBV28 to TRBJ1-6; no definite D call. The germline V gene has CDR1 MDHEN and CDR2 SYDVKM. The CDR3 contains 14 residues. V gave up 2 bases and J gave up 10 bases, with 12 bases separating them. The CDR3 reads CASSLDFRNSPLHF. CDR3 coding DNA: TGTGCCAGCAGTTTAGACTTCCGGAACTCACCCCTCCACTTT. Looking up the rest from reference TRBV28 and TRBJ1-6 gives the full variable domain: DVKVTQSSRYLVKRTGEKVFLECVQDMDHENMFWYRQDPGLGLRLIYFSYDVKMKEKGDIPEGYSVSREKKERFSLILESASTNQTSMYLCASSLDFRNSPLHFGNGTRLTVT.

This clone has only a few counts. The chain employs TRBV19 and TRBJ1-2, with 10 bases that match TRBD1. CDR1 and CDR2 from the germline V gene are LNHDA and SQIVND (reference sequence). The CDR3 runs 16 residues. After removal of 3 bases from V and 0 bases from J, the junction contained 4 bases not matched to a gene. CDR3 sequence: CASSMGQGRTNYGYTF. In nucleotides, the CDR3 is TGTGCCAGTAGTATGGGACAGGGGCGGACTAACTATGGCTACACCTTC.

The chain recombines TRBV2 with TRBJ2-5, with TRBD1 matching over 7 bases. The CDR3 sequence is 14 residues long. Germline V lookup: CDR1 SNHLY, CDR2 FYNNEI. The V gene end was trimmed by 5 bases and the J gene end by 5 bases; junction bases not matched to a gene: 8. For the CDR3, the DNA is TGTGCCAGCAGTCGGACAGGCCCTGGCGAGACCCAGTACTTC. Its translation is CASSRTGPGETQYF. The full variable domain, in which reference TRBV2 and TRBJ2-5 provide the parts outside the CDR3, is EPEVTQTPSHQVTQMGQEVILRCVPISNHLYFYWYRQILGQKVEFLVSFYNNEISEKSEIFDDQFSVERPDGSNFTLKIRSTKLEDSAMYFCASSRTGPGETQYFGPGTRLLVL.

The gene calls are TRBV5-4 and TRBJ2-7, with a tentative D call TRBD1 (6 bases). V was trimmed by 3 bases and J by 2 bases, leaving 12 bases between them. The CDR3 is 14 amino acids. Germline CDR1 is SGHNT and CDR2 is YYREEE (reference sequence). DNA of the CDR3: TGTGCCAGCAGCTCAAGACAGGTACCCTACGAGCAGTACTTC. Residues: CASSSRQVPYEQYF.

This chain links TRBV19 with TRBJ2-7, with TRBD2 matching over 9 bases. This CDR3 region has 15 residues. From germline, CDR1 is LNHDA and CDR2 SQIVND (reference sequence). The ends lost 5 bases at V and 2 bases at J; junction bases unmatched: 7. The DNA of the CDR3 is TGTGCCAGTAGTTATCTAGCGGGGAGAACCTACGAGCAGTACTTC. It encodes CASSYLAGRTYEQYF.

The V call is TRBV20-1, the J call TRBJ2-5; 10 positions agree with TRBD2. The CDR3 covers 14 residues. The junction had 6 bases not matched to a gene; V was cut back by 3 bases and J by 5 bases. From germline, CDR1 is DFQATT and CDR2 SNEGSKA (reference sequence). The CDR3 sequence: CSASGLLAGETQYF. Written as DNA, the CDR3 is TGCAGTGCTAGTGGGTTACTAGCGGGGGAGACCCAGTACTTC.

The V call is TRBV2, the J call TRBJ2-3, with a possible D match to TRBD2 (7 bases). The CDR3 spans 16 residues. The germline V and J ends were trimmed by 7 bases and 2 bases, with 19 bases remaining between them. The germline V gene encodes CDR1 SNHLY and CDR2 FYNNEI. CDR3 protein: CASTSGGGGNTDTQYF. DNA for the CDR3: TGTGCCAGCACCTCCGGGGGCGGGGGAAACACAGATACGCAGTATTTT.

The V gene is TRBV6-5, the J gene TRBJ1-1; 8 nucleotides align to TRBD1. Germline trimming cut 0 bases from V and 1 base from J; bases unmatched to any gene: 4. The germline V gene has CDR1 MNHEY and CDR2 SVGAGI. The CDR3 consists of 16 residues. CDR3: CASSYSQGASNTEAFF. As DNA, the CDR3 is TGTGCCAGCAGTTACTCGCAGGGGGCGTCGAACACTGAAGCTTTCTTT.

V gene TRBV28 combines with J gene TRBJ1-2; 7 bases align to TRBD1. Trimming cost V 4 bases and J 8 bases; bases outside gene matches: 10. Germline-derived CDR1 and CDR2 are MDHEN and SYDVKM. The CDR3 is 14 residues long. CDR3 bases: TGTGCCAGCAGTTGGGGTGGGACAGTAGGCGGCTACACCTTC. This encodes CASSWGGTVGGYTF.

The rearrangement uses TRBV28 and TRBJ2-7; 7 nucleotides match TRBD1. In germline, CDR1 is MDHEN, CDR2 SYDVKM. This CDR3 has 14 residues. The V gene end was trimmed by 6 bases and the J gene end by 7 bases; junction bases not matched to a gene: 12. The CDR3 loop is CASRSTGSSGEQYF. Here the CDR3 DNA reads TGTGCCAGCAGATCGACAGGGTCTTCGGGGGAGCAGTACTTC.

The V gene is TRBV6-1, the J gene TRBJ2-5, with 7 bases lining up with TRBD2. The junction had 6 bases not matched to a gene; V was cut back by 2 bases and J by 6 bases. Germline loops: CDR1 MNHNS, CDR2 SASEGT. The CDR3 length is 14 residues. CDR3 bases: TGTGCCAGCAGTGAATTGTGGGGGGGAAAGACCCAGTACTTC. Protein: CASSELWGGKTQYF.

V gene TRBV15 combines with J gene TRBJ1-4; TRBD1 matches at 8 bases. After removal of 8 bases from V and 4 bases from J, the junction contained 3 bases not matched to a gene. Germline CDR1 is LNHNV and CDR2 is YYDKDF (reference sequence). The CDR3 length is 13 residues. DNA of the CDR3: TGTGCCACCGGACAGGGCTATAATGAAAAACTGTTTTTT. This codes for CATGQGYNEKLFF.